One sample yielded the 3 T cell receptor beta chains listed below, sequenced in a study of T cells in Graves' hyperthyroidism and ophthalmopathy. Template material for amplifying TCR beta CDR3 regions consisted of RNA transcripts. The study used the HTBI primer set for a first-round RT-PCR of the TCR CDR3. In TCRdb, the multiplex PCR reads were re-called with MiXCR into one record per CDR3 protein. The sample holds 550,000 to 850,000 distinct CDR3 sequences; approximately 19% are singletons and the top ten take over 15%. The sample comprised blood. The receptors were gathered from a woman aged 45-60 years with Graves' hyperthyroidism that later progressed to Graves' ophthalmopathy.

This clonotype was observed many times. The chain employs TRBV11-1 and TRBJ2-5; TRBD1 matches 7 bases. This CDR3 is 15 amino acids long. The germline gives CDR1 SGHAT, CDR2 FQDESV (reference sequence). Trimming took 5 bases from V and 5 from J; bases not matched to a gene: 11. The CDR3 loop reads CASSATGLGDETQYF. The CDR3 coding sequence is TGTGCCAGCAGCGCGACAGGGTTAGGTGATGAGACCCAGTACTTC.

The CDR3 loop is CASSLSPQGFGANVLTF. CDR3 nucleotides: TGTGCCAGCAGTTTATCCCCACAGGGTTTTGGGGCCAACGTCCTGACTTTC. The V gene is TRBV27, the J gene TRBJ2-6; a weak D match, TRBD1 (6 bases). The CDR3 is 17 amino acids. Per the germline V gene, CDR1 is MNHEY and CDR2 is SMNVEV (reference sequence). V lost 0 bases to trimming and J lost 3 bases, with 12 bases between them.

This clonotype was detected ten times or more. V is TRBV18 and J is TRBJ1-1; possible D gene TRBD1, 6 bases. V lost 6 bases and J lost 5, with 19 bases in between. In germline, CDR1 is KGHSH, CDR2 LQKENI. The CDR3 extends over 15 amino acids. The CDR3 here is CASSQGDTAGTEAFF. The CDR3 coding sequence is TGTGCCAGCTCCCAAGGGGACACCGCGGGTACTGAAGCTTTCTTT.